A selection of T cell receptor beta chains follows, all from one sample in a study of response to subunit inactivated influenza vaccine. TCRdb re-called the RT-PCR reads through MiXCR, storing one row per CDR3 protein. The data contain fewer than 800,000 distinct CDR3 sequences, about a sixth of them singletons. The sequenced sample was PBMCs from blood, obtained about 13 days after vaccination. These receptors were taken from a man aged 45-65 years who received an inactivated influenza vaccine. Both conserved end residues are part of each CDR3. The D gene is left open where the match is weak. Size tells how often a clone was seen (once, few, many) or the class of an expanded clone, and some rows leave it out.

>TRBV11-2|TRBJ2-7|13|.|.
TGTGCCAGCAGCTTAGGGGCAAACTACGAGCAGTACTTC
CASSLGANYEQYF
>TRBV4-3|TRBJ2-3|17|.|few
TGCGCCAGCAGCCAGGAGCTTACAGGGCTGGGCACAGATACGCAGTATTTT
CASSQELTGLGTDTQYF
>TRBV7-9|TRBJ2-5|14|.|few
TGTGCCAGCAGCTTACTCGACAGACAAGAGACCCAGTACTTC
CASSLLDRQETQYF
>TRBV24-1|TRBJ2-1|15|.|.
TGTGCCACCAGTGATTCCCTCGGGGGCGGGAATGAGCAGTTCTTC
CATSDSLGGGNEQFF
>TRBV12-2|TRBJ1-2|14|.|.
TGTGCAAGTCGCTACCCGTGGAGGGCGAATGGCTACACCTTC
CASRYPWRANGYTF
>TRBV7-8|TRBJ2-7|14|TRBD1|many
TGTGCCAGCAGCTCCCCGGGACAGACCTACGAGCAGTACTTC
CASSSPGQTYEQYF
>TRBV11-1|TRBJ2-5|18|.|.
TGTGCCAGCAGCGTAATTGCCTGGGGGAGCCTGGGGAATGAAACCCAGTACTTC
CASSVIAWGSLGNETQYF
>TRBV20-1|TRBJ2-7|15|TRBD2|.
TGCAGTGCTAGAGGGGGTAGCGGGAGGGCCAACGAGCAGTACTTC
CSARGGSGRANEQYF
>TRBV20-1|TRBJ1-5|13|.|few
TGCAGTGCGAAAAGCTATAGCAATCAGCCCCAGCATTTT
CSAKSYSNQPQHF
>TRBV5-1|TRBJ2-7|14|TRBD1|few
TGCGCCAGCACCTCCGGGCAGGGGGCCTACGAGCAGTACTTC
CASTSGQGAYEQYF
>TRBV6-1|TRBJ2-1|16|.|.
TGTGCCAGCAGGGAACAGGGTGGAAGCCCCTACAATGAGCAGTTCTTC
CASREQGGSPYNEQFF
>TRBV7-2|TRBJ2-5|15|.|.
TGTGCCAGCAGCTTAGCGGGCCTCCTACAAGAGACCCAGTACTTC
CASSLAGLLQETQYF
>TRBV29-1|TRBJ1-1|12|.|.
TGCAGCGTTGAAGATCTCCAGGGTGAAGCTTTCTTT
CSVEDLQGEAFF
>TRBV2|TRBJ1-5|15|.|.
TGTGCCAGCAATTCTCGACAGTATAGCAATCAGCCCCAGCATTTT
CASNSRQYSNQPQHF
>TRBV10-3|TRBJ1-6|14|.|few
TGTGCCATCAGACGGGACTCCCTGGGGTCACCCCTCCACTTT
CAIRRDSLGSPLHF
>TRBV20-1|TRBJ2-7|13|.|few
TGCAGTGCTAGTTCCAGGCACCCCTACGAGCAGTACTTC
CSASSRHPYEQYF
>TRBV10-2|TRBJ1-6|18|.|.
TGCGCCAGCAGTACCCCACTCGGTGGGGGCCCCTATAATTCACCCCTCCACTTT
CASSTPLGGGPYNSPLHF
>TRBV9|TRBJ2-6|15|.|.
TGTGCCAGCAGCGACGGGACTTCTGGGGCCAACGTCCTGACTTTC
CASSDGTSGANVLTF
>TRBV20-1|TRBJ2-3|16|.|.
TGCAGTGCTAGAGTGCTAAGTTTTAGCGGCACAGATACGCAGTATTTT
CSARVLSFSGTDTQYF
>TRBV6-1|TRBJ2-5|13|.|.
TGTGCCAGCAGTAAAACCGTTCGGGTGACCCAGTACTTC
CASSKTVRVTQYF
>TRBV9|TRBJ1-3|15|.|few
TGTGCCAGCAGCGTAGGTTCCATCTCTGGAAACACCATATATTTT
CASSVGSISGNTIYF
>TRBV24-1|TRBJ2-1|19|TRBD2|many
TGTGCCACCAGTGATGGCGGACTAGCGGGAGGGCCCGGGTCCCATGAGCAGTTCTTC
CATSDGGLAGGPGSHEQFF
>TRBV6-2/TRBV6-3|TRBJ1-1|17|.|many
TGTGCCAGCAGTTACTCATACGGGGCAACGGGGTACACTGAAGCTTTCTTT
CASSYSYGATGYTEAFF
>TRBV7-9|TRBJ1-4|14|.|few
TGTGCCAGCAGCTTAGGACACGATAATGAAAAACTGTTTTTT
CASSLGHDNEKLFF
>TRBV4-2|TRBJ2-7|16|.|.
TGTGCCAGCAGCCAAGTAGGTTCTGGGAGCTCCTACGAGCAGTACTTC
CASSQVGSGSSYEQYF
>TRBV6-5|TRBJ1-1|12|.|.
TGTGCCAGCTCCCTTTCCCACGGGACAGCTTTCTTT
CASSLSHGTAFF
>TRBV12-3/TRBV12-4|TRBJ2-2|15|TRBD1|.
TGTGCCAGCAGTCCGACAGGGACGTTAACCGGGGAGCTGTTTTTT
CASSPTGTLTGELFF
>TRBV3-1|TRBJ1-5|14|.|few
TGTGCCAGCAGCCGGGGGCATGGGAATCAGCCCCAGCATTTT
CASSRGHGNQPQHF
>TRBV2|TRBJ2-1|13|.|few
TGTGCCAGCAATGTGGGGGCTTACAATGAGCAGTTCTTC
CASNVGAYNEQFF
>TRBV20-1|TRBJ2-5|13|.|.
TGCAGTGCTAGGAGGTCAGACCAAGAGACCCAGTACTTC
CSARRSDQETQYF
>TRBV4-3|TRBJ2-5|16|TRBD2|.
TGCGCCAGCAGCCGGGGACTAGCGGGCGACCAAGAGACCCAGTACTTC
CASSRGLAGDQETQYF
>TRBV7-2|TRBJ2-5|16|TRBD2|few
TGTGCCAGCAGCCCCCAACGACTAGCGGGAGTGCAGACCCAGTACTTC
CASSPQRLAGVQTQYF
>TRBV5-1|TRBJ1-4|17|.|.
TGCGCCAGCAGCTTGGGATGGGGGGACGGCGTTAATGAAAAACTGTTTTTT
CASSLGWGDGVNEKLFF
>TRBV27|TRBJ2-2|16|TRBD2|few
TGTGCCAGCAGTTTACTTAGCGGGAGGGCCCACGGGGAGCTGTTTTTT
CASSLLSGRAHGELFF
>TRBV5-8|TRBJ2-3|11|.|.
TGTGCCAGCAGCTTGAGTGCTACGCAGTATTTT
CASSLSATQYF
>TRBV27|TRBJ2-1|15|.|.
TGTGCCAGCAGTTTCGCGGCAGGCTCCTACAATGAGCAGTTCTTC
CASSFAAGSYNEQFF
>TRBV9|TRBJ2-7|15|.|few
TGTGCCAGCAGCGCGACGCCGACAGTCACCTACGAGCAGTACTTC
CASSATPTVTYEQYF
>TRBV9|TRBJ2-3|20|TRBD2|.
TGTGCCAGCAGCCCCTTAGGGACTAGCGGGGCCCGACTCCTTACAGATACGCAGTATTTT
CASSPLGTSGARLLTDTQYF
>TRBV7-2|TRBJ2-1|17|TRBD2|.
TGTGCCAGCAGACCACCGGCGGGGGAAGGGTCCTACAATGAGCAGTTCTTC
CASRPPAGEGSYNEQFF
>TRBV5-6|TRBJ1-2|14|.|few
TGTGCCAGCAGCTCCGGGACCGTCAACTATGGCTACACCTTC
CASSSGTVNYGYTF
>TRBV7-2|TRBJ2-2|16|.|.
TGTGCCAGCATCTCCGGGGGTAGCCGAAACACCGGGGAGCTGTTTTTT
CASISGGSRNTGELFF
>TRBV10-3|TRBJ2-1|14|.|.
TGTGCCATCAGAGGGCAGGGGACCTACAATGAGCAGTTCTTC
CAIRGQGTYNEQFF
>TRBV9|TRBJ2-5|15|TRBD2|few
TGTGCCAGCAGCGGGACGGGGGGGCGCAGCGAGACCCAGTACTTC
CASSGTGGRSETQYF
>TRBV24-1|TRBJ2-3|15|TRBD2|.
TGTGCCACCAGTATCGGAGCGGGAGTGACAGATACGCAGTATTTT
CATSIGAGVTDTQYF
>TRBV12-3/TRBV12-4|TRBJ2-7|14|TRBD1|few
TGTGCCAGCAGTCGCAAAACAGGGGGAAGCGAGCAGTACTTC
CASSRKTGGSEQYF
>TRBV7-2|TRBJ2-3|15|TRBD2|few
TGTGCCAGCAGCCGCCTAGCGGGAGAAGCAGATACGCAGTATTTT
CASSRLAGEADTQYF
>TRBV25-1|TRBJ2-3|17|TRBD2|few
TGTGCCAGCAGTGAATGGTCTAGCGGGGGGGCTTCAGATACGCAGTATTTT
CASSEWSSGGASDTQYF
>TRBV12-3/TRBV12-4|TRBJ2-2|13|.|many
TGTGCCAGCAGTTTATCGGTGGCCGGGGAGCTGTTTTTT
CASSLSVAGELFF
>TRBV7-2|TRBJ2-5|16|TRBD2|.
TGTGCCAGCAGCCGAATGGGACTAGCGGAACAAGAGACCCAGTACTTC
CASSRMGLAEQETQYF